Below are 5 T cell receptor beta chains sequenced from a single sample in a study of shared clonotypes between healthy human individuals. Repertoires were generated with immunoSEQ multiplex PCR, while TCRdb's copy carries only in-frame clones and drops some. Of millions of clones listed, 85% to 95% are singletons. The specimen sequenced was naive CD4+ T cells from PBMCs. Subset denoted: CD45RA+ positively selected. All receptors derive from a man between 18 and 29 years old in good health. Some clones in this sample may be carry-over from other donors' samples.

The chain recombines TRBV5-6 with TRBJ2-5, with 10 bases identical to TRBD1. Trimming at V came to 1 base and at J to 3 bases, leaving 3 bases not matched to a gene. Germline lookup yields CDR1 SGHDT and CDR2 YYEEEE. This CDR3 has 15 amino acids. The CDR3 is CASSLRGTGEETQYF. CDR3 in DNA: TGTGCCAGCAGCTTGCGTGGGACAGGGGAAGAGACCCAGTACTTC.

The rearrangement links TRBV23-1 to TRBJ2-7, with D maybe TRBD2 (6 bases). TRBV23-1 is assigned to the ORF class and has an uncertain function. CDR3 length: 14 residues. V dropped 4 bases and J dropped 5 bases, with 15 bases sitting between them. The CDR3 region is CASSPRESRNEQYF. CDR3 DNA: TGCGCCAGCAGTCCACGGGAGTCTCGGAACGAGCAGTACTTC.

The chain employs TRBV5-4 and TRBJ2-5, with a tentative D call TRBD1 (6 bases). The CDR3 is 14 amino acids. Germline assignment: CDR1 SGHNT and CDR2 YYREEE (reference sequence). V was clipped by 5 bases and J by 2 bases, with 13 bases between them. Here the CDR3 reads CASSRGTLQETQYF. The CDR3 DNA is TGTGCCAGCAGTCGAGGGACACTGCAAGAGACCCAGTACTTC.

The V call is TRBV6-4, the J call TRBJ2-5; 14 nucleotides align to TRBD2. Germline CDR1 MRHNA, CDR2 SNTAGT. The J segment lost 10 bases and the V segment lost 10 bases, leaving 20 bases of the junction unmatched. This CDR3 comprises 17 residues. In nucleotides, the CDR3 is TGTGCCAACACGACTAGCGGGAGGGCCTTAAGGGAAAAAGACCAGTACTTC. Residues: CANTTSGRALREKDQYF.

J is TRBJ2-1 and V is TRBV11-3; D assignment may be TRBD1 or TRBD2 (5 bases each). The V gene lost 1 base and the J gene lost 0 bases, with 7 bases spanning the gap. Germline loops: CDR1 SGHNT, CDR2 YENEEA. The CDR3 extends over 15 amino acids. The CDR3 DNA reads as TGTGCCAGCAGCTTAGCAGGGACCTCCTACAATGAGCAGTTCTTC. Protein sequence: CASSLAGTSYNEQFF.